The rows below give T cell receptor beta chains drawn from one sample of a study of T cells in Graves' hyperthyroidism and ophthalmopathy. TCRdb fed the multiplex PCR reads into MiXCR, producing one record per CDR3 protein. The sample holds 610,000 or so distinct CDR3 sequences, roughly 50% seen once. Sequenced material: peripheral blood or thyroid tissue (not recorded which). The receptors were sampled from a woman aged 18-35 years with Graves' hyperthyroidism. The CDR3 runs from the conserved cysteine through the conserved F or W. The D gene is left open where the match is weak. Some rows mark clone size as missing; the rest say once, few, many or name a class of expanded clone.

>NA|TRBJ1-2|NA|TRBV7-9
TGTGCCAGCAGCCAAGCCGCCTTC
CASSQAAF
>NA|TRBJ2-5|many|TRBV20-1
TGCAGTGCTGCGACGAGGGGGGGAGAGACCCAGTACTTC
CSAATRGGETQYF
>NA|TRBJ2-7|NA|TRBV28
TGTGTCAGCATCTCACCGGGGGTATCCTACGAGCAGTACTTC
CVSISPGVSYEQYF
>NA|TRBJ2-2|many|TRBV7-9
TGTGCCATCCCGCCTGCCGGGGAGCTGTTTTTT
CAIPPAGELFF
>NA|TRBJ2-7|many|TRBV24-1
TGTGCCACCAGTGCCGGGTACGAGCAGTACTTC
CATSAGYEQYF
>TRBD1|TRBJ2-6|NA|TRBV7-2
TGTGCCAGCAGCAGGGACAGGGAATGGGTTGGGGCCAACGTCCTGACTTTC
CASSRDREWVGANVLTF
>NA|TRBJ1-5|many|TRBV2
TGTGCCAGCAGTGACAGCTACAATCAGCCCCAGCATTTT
CASSDSYNQPQHF
>TRBD1|TRBJ1-2|many|TRBV20-1
TGCAGTGCTGCGACAGGGGGCCGTGGCTACACCTTC
CSAATGGRGYTF
>NA|TRBJ2-5|NA|TRBV7-6
TGTGCCAGCAGCTTAGCGGGCCATGGTTCGGAGACCCAGTACTTC
CASSLAGHGSETQYF
>TRBD2|TRBJ2-1|NA|TRBV9
TGTGCCAGCAGCCCCGTGGTCCTAGCGGGGCCAGAGCAGTTCTTC
CASSPVVLAGPEQFF
>NA|TRBJ1-1|many|TRBV20-1
TGCAGTGCTAGTGACGGGAACGCTGAAGCTTTCTTT
CSASDGNAEAFF
>TRBD1|TRBJ1-2|many|TRBV19
TGTGCCAGTAGTAGGGGGACAGGGGGCGAGAACTATGGCTACACCTTC
CASSRGTGGENYGYTF
>TRBD1|TRBJ2-7|NA|TRBV29-1
TGCAGCATTTTCGGGACAGGGGGCTACGAGCAGTACTTC
CSIFGTGGYEQYF
>TRBD1|TRBJ1-1|NA|TRBV24-1
TGTGCCACCAGTGATTTAGGGGGCGCTGAAGCTTTCTTT
CATSDLGGAEAFF
>NA|TRBJ1-6|many|TRBV5-1
TGCGCCAGCAGCTTAGACGGTCACTATAATTCACCCCTCCACTTT
CASSLDGHYNSPLHF
>NA|TRBJ1-1|many|TRBV2
TGTGCCAGCAGTGAAAGGTCCTATGAAGCTTTCTTT
CASSERSYEAFF
>TRBD1|TRBJ2-7|many|TRBV6-6
TGTGCCAGCAGTTTGACCAGGGGACAGGGGGGAGCTGAGCAGTACTTC
CASSLTRGQGGAEQYF
>TRBD1|TRBJ1-6|NA|TRBV7-9
TGTGCCAGCAGCCCCGCGGCGGGACAGGGAAATTCACCCCTCCACTTT
CASSPAAGQGNSPLHF
>NA|TRBJ1-2|many|TRBV7-9
TGTGCCAGCAGCGCAAAAGGACAGTTAGCTAACTATGGCTACACCTTC
CASSAKGQLANYGYTF
>NA|TRBJ2-7|once|TRBV27
TGTGCCAGCAGTTTATTTGGGATCATCTGGGAGCAGTACTTC
CASSLFGIIWEQYF
>NA|TRBJ1-2|NA|TRBV14
TGTGCCAGCAGCCAGCCCGGGACGGAGGTGAGGTACACCTTC
CASSQPGTEVRYTF
>TRBD1|TRBJ2-2|few|TRBV7-9
TGTGCCAGCAGCTCGGGACAGGGGTCGGGCACCGGGGAGCTGTTTTTT
CASSSGQGSGTGELFF
>TRBD1|TRBJ1-2|many|TRBV20-1
TGCAGTGCTAGAGGCCAACCTACAGGGGATAGCTATGGCTACACCTTC
CSARGQPTGDSYGYTF
>NA|TRBJ1-2|many|TRBV27
TGTGCGTCACGAGGGGTGCGGGGCTACACCTTC
CASRGVRGYTF
>NA|TRBJ2-7|many|TRBV13
TGTGCCAGCAGCTTACATGGTAGTGTCTACGAGCAGTACTTC
CASSLHGSVYEQYF
>NA|TRBJ2-7|NA|TRBV5-6
TGTGCCAGCAGTCCCTCCGTAAAAACGGCCTACGAGCAGTACTTC
CASSPSVKTAYEQYF
>NA|TRBJ2-7|many|TRBV6-5
TGTGCCAGCAGTTACTCGCCCGGGGACTCCTACGAGCAGTACTTC
CASSYSPGDSYEQYF
>TRBD1|TRBJ2-7|few|TRBV20-1
TGCAGTGCTAGAGATCCCGGACAGGGTAACGAGCAGTACTTC
CSARDPGQGNEQYF
>TRBD1|TRBJ1-2|many|TRBV7-3
TGTGCCAGCAGCTTAACCGGCGGACAGGAGAACTATGGCTACACCTTC
CASSLTGGQENYGYTF
>TRBD1|TRBJ1-2|NA|TRBV29-1
TGCAGCGTTGATGCACAGGGGGCTGACTATGGCTACACCTTC
CSVDAQGADYGYTF
>NA|TRBJ1-2|NA|TRBV9
TGTGCCAGCAGCCACACGGATAATGAGCATGGCTACACCTTC
CASSHTDNEHGYTF
>TRBD2|TRBJ2-1|NA|TRBV7-2
TGTGCCAGCAGCCGGCTAGCGGGAGATTTCGATGAGCAGTTCTTC
CASSRLAGDFDEQFF
>TRBD1|TRBJ1-5|many|TRBV9
TGTGCCAGCAGCGCCACCGGGACAGGGCTTCAGCCCCAGCATTTT
CASSATGTGLQPQHF
>NA|TRBJ2-2|many|TRBV7-8
TGTGCCAGCAGCTTATGGGGGTCCCTGACAACCGGGGAGCTGTTTTTT
CASSLWGSLTTGELFF
>NA|TRBJ2-3|NA|TRBV7-2
TGTGCCAGCAGCTCCGACAGGAAAGATACGCAGTATTTT
CASSSDRKDTQYF
>NA|TRBJ2-5|many|TRBV4-1
TGCGCCAGCAGCCAAGCTCGGCTGAGGGAGACCCAGTACTTC
CASSQARLRETQYF
>NA|TRBJ2-5|NA|TRBV19
TGTGCCAGTAGTAGTATAGGAGGAGAGACCCAGTACTTC
CASSSIGGETQYF
>TRBD1|TRBJ2-5|few|TRBV28
TGTGCCAGCAGTTTAGTACAGGGGTCTCAAGAGACCCAGTACTTC
CASSLVQGSQETQYF
>NA|TRBJ1-3|NA|TRBV5-1
TGCGCCAGCAGCTTTCAGGGGCGGAACACCATATATTTT
CASSFQGRNTIYF
>TRBD2|TRBJ2-2|NA|TRBV6-4
TGTGCCAGCAGCTGGACTAGCGGGGAGCTGTTTTTT
CASSWTSGELFF
>NA|TRBJ1-2|NA|TRBV29-1
TGCAGCGTTGATTTGCGAGGTTCGTCCGACACGGCTCCCCCCCACTATGGCTACACCTTC
CSVDLRGSSDTAPPHYGYTF
>NA|TRBJ1-5|few|TRBV5-6
TGTGCCAGCAGCGCCGGGCCGGGGGGCCGGCCCCAGCATTTT
CASSAGPGGRPQHF
>NA|TRBJ2-3|many|TRBV6-2/TRBV6-3
TGTGCCAGCAGTTACGGAGATACGCAGTATTTT
CASSYGDTQYF
>TRBD2|TRBJ2-5|many|TRBV19
TGTGCCAGTAGTATGGGTAGCGGGACGGAGACCCAGTACTTC
CASSMGSGTETQYF
>NA|TRBJ2-2|NA|TRBV29-1
TGCAGCCACGATCAGATGTACACCGGGGAGCTGTTTTTT
CSHDQMYTGELFF
>TRBD2|TRBJ2-1|few|TRBV2
TGTGCCAGCAGCCGGGAGGGCCAGAATGAGCAGTTCTTC
CASSREGQNEQFF
>TRBD1|TRBJ2-7|many|TRBV30
TGTGCCTGGAGTGCAGGGACAGGGAGCCACGAGCAGTACTTC
CAWSAGTGSHEQYF
>TRBD1|TRBJ1-2|NA|TRBV7-3
TGTGCCAGCAGCCGCGGACAGGCGCCTTCGGGCTACACCTTC
CASSRGQAPSGYTF
>TRBD1|TRBJ1-3|NA|TRBV20-1
TGCAGTGCTATCCCCGCGACAGGGGAATCTGGAAACACCATATATTTT
CSAIPATGESGNTIYF
>TRBD1|TRBJ2-2|NA|TRBV5-6
TGTGCCAGCAGCTTACAGGGGGCGCCGGGCACCGGGGAGCTGTTTTTT
CASSLQGAPGTGELFF
>NA|TRBJ1-5|many|TRBV11-2
TGTGCCAGCAGCTTAGGTTTCCGCAATCAGCCCCAGCATTTT
CASSLGFRNQPQHF
>NA|TRBJ2-7|NA|TRBV15
TGTGCCACCATCAGTGAGTCTGCGGAGGGCTACGAGCAGTACTTC
CATISESAEGYEQYF
>NA|TRBJ2-7|NA|TRBV29-1
TGCAGCTTCGCTGGGAGCTCCTACGAGCAGTACTTC
CSFAGSSYEQYF
>TRBD1|TRBJ2-1|NA|TRBV7-6
TGTGCCAGCAGCTCCCCCGGACAGGCCTCCCGCTACAATGAGCAGTTCTTC
CASSSPGQASRYNEQFF
>NA|TRBJ2-2|many|TRBV5-1
TGCGCCAGCAGTGGGGACACGAACACCGGGGAGCTGTTTTTT
CASSGDTNTGELFF
>NA|TRBJ1-2|NA|TRBV13
TGTGCTAGAGTTCTCGGATCGGACTATGGCTACACCTTC
CARVLGSDYGYTF
>NA|TRBJ1-4|many|TRBV7-9
TGTGCCAGCAGCTTACGGGCGGATGAAAAACTGTTTTTT
CASSLRADEKLFF
>TRBD2|TRBJ2-2|few|TRBV6-1
TGTGCCAGCAATCCTGGGGGGGCCGGGGAGCTGTTTTTT
CASNPGGAGELFF